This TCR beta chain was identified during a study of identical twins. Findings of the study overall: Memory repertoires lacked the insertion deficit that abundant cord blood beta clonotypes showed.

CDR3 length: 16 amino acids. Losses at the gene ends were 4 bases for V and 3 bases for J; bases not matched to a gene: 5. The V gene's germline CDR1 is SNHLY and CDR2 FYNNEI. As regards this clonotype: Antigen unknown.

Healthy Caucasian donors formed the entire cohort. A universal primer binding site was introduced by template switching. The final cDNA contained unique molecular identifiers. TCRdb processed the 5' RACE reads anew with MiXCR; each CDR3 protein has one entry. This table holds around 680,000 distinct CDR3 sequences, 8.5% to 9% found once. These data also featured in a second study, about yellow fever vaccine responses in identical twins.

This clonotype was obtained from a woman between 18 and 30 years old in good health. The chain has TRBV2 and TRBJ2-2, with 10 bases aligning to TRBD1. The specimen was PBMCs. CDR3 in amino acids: CASSGQGAVDTGELFF. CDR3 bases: TGTGCCAGCAGTGGACAGGGGGCTGTGGACACCGGGGAGCTGTTTTTT.